This record looks at one TCR beta chain sequence and its context. Authors' processing steps: The assay estimated nucleated cells by amplifying reference gene primers. Profiled with immunoSEQ multiplex PCR; TCRdb holds only in-frame clones, not every one. V, J and clone size are taken as reported in that table, and D and trimming were inferred from the DNA itself. The table records about 480,000 clones, 75% to 90% of them present only once. Germline V CDR1 and CDR2: SGHRS, YFSETQ. The CDR3 is made up of 14 amino acids. Trimming took 3 bases from V and 4 from J, leaving 8 bases between them. The record originates from a study of blood T cell repertoires in COVID-19. In the study overall: The United States, Italy and Spain provided the acute and convalescent COVID-19 samples.

The sample taken for sequencing was PBMCs or T cells enriched from blood (not recorded which). The sequence was collected from an older woman who had recovered from COVID-19. This sequence joins TRBV5-1 and TRBJ2-6; D gene uncertain. The CDR3 spells CASSSQTGANVLTF. In DNA form, the CDR3 reads TGCGCCAGCAGCTCCCAGACAGGGGCCAACGTCCTGACTTTC.